The following is a TCR beta chain sequence with its context. The sample belongs to a study of T cells in localized non-small cell lung cancer. Measured with immunoSEQ multiplex PCR; TCRdb has only the in-frame clones, and not every one. In the table there are 50,000 to 60,000 clones, about three quarters of which are singletons. Germline-derived CDR1 and CDR2 are GTSNPN and SVGIG (reference sequence). The CDR3 runs to 14 residues. The ends were cut back, 6 bases at V and 6 bases at J, with 17 bases in the middle. This TCR was recovered from a woman between 40 and 69 years old with stage II lung adenocarcinoma. V and J are TRBV30 and TRBJ2-2, with D uncertain. The sequencing used PBMCs, collected before any cancer treatment. CDR3: CACRPGVSAGELFF. For the CDR3, the DNA is TGTGCCTGCCGACCCGGAGTTAGTGCCGGGGAGCTGTTTTTT.